This T cell receptor (beta chain) was sequenced during a study of blood T cell repertoires in COVID-19. Across the whole study: Sites across the United States, Italy and Spain contributed samples from acute and convalescent COVID-19. Nucleic acid was either cDNA or gDNA, and it came from T cells, B-cell-depleted T cells, or PBMCs.

Per the authors' pipeline: Quantification of nucleated cells was approximated via reference gene primer amplification. The table came from immunoSEQ multiplex PCR; TCRdb's copy has only in-frame clones and leaves some out. Clone size and V and J calls were adopted from that table, with D and trimming inferred from the DNA. The sample has 100,000 to 120,000 clones; approximately 80% are singletons. This CDR3 has 18 residues. Per germline, CDR1 LGHDT and CDR2 YNNKEL (reference sequence). With 4 bases clipped from V and 4 bases from J, the junction kept 9 bases outside the gene matches. This clone was observed a handful of times.

The sequence was collected from a woman between 40 and 55 years old with acute or convalescent COVID-19. Input material: peripheral blood. V usage is TRBV3-1 (or the pseudogene TRBV3-2) and J usage is TRBJ2-3, with 15 bases identical to TRBD2. The CDR3 sequence: CASSRWTSGGAGADTQYF. Here the CDR3 DNA reads TGTGCCAGCAGCCGATGGACTAGCGGGGGGGCTGGTGCAGATACGCAGTATTTT.